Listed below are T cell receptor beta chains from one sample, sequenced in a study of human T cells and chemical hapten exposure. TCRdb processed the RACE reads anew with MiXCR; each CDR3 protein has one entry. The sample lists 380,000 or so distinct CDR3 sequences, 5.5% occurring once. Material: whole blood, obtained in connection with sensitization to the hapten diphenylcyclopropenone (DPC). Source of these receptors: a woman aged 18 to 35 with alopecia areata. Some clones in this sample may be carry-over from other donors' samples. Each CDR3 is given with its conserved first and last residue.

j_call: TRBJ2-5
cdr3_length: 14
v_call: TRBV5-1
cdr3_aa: CASSWAEQQETQYF

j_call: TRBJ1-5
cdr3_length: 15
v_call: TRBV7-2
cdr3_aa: CASSLGTLSNQPQHF

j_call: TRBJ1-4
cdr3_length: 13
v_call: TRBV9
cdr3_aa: CASSVRSNEKLFF

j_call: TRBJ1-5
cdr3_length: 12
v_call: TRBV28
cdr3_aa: CAGGDPKQPQHF

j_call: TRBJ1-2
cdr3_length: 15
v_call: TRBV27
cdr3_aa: CASSFSVTLNYGYTF

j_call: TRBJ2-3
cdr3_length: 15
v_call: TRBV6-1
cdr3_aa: CASRGDLLSTDTQYF

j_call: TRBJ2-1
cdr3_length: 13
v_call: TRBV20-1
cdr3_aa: CSARVVTLDEQFF

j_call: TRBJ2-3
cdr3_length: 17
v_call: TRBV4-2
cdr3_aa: CASSQGLAGANTDTQYF

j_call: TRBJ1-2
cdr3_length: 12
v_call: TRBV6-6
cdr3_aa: CASLTPSYGYTF

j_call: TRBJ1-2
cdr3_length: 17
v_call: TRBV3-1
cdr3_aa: CASRNQAGGAGDYGYTF

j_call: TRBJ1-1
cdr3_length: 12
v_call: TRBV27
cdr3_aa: CASSLPNTEAFF

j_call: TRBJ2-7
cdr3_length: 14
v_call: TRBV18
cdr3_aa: CASSQGYRGDEQYF

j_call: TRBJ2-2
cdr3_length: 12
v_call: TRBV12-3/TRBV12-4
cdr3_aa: CASSLTTLGLFF

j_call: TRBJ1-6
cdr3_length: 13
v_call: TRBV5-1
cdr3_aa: CASRAGNNSPLHF

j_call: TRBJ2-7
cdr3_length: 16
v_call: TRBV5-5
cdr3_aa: CASSLRYGGTSYEQYF

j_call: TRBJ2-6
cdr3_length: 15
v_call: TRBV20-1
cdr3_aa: CSAREKGSGANVLTF

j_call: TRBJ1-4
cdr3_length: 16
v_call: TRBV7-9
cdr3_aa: CASSPRGRERVEKLFF

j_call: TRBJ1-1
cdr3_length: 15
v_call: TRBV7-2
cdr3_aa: CASSFLGQGAVEAFF

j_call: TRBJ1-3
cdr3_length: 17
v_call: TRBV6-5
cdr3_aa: CASSYSRRGYTGNTIYF

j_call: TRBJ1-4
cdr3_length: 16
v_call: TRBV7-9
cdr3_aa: CASRLVTGGTNEKLFF

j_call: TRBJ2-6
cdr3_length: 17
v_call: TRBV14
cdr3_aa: CASSQDKGYSGANVLTF

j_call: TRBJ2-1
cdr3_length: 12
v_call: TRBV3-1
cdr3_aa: CASSPSHGEQFF

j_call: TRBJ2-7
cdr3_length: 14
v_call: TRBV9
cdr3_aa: CASSQGQSSYEQYF

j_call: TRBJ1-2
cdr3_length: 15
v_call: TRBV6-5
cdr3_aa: CASSYRGQGNYGYTF

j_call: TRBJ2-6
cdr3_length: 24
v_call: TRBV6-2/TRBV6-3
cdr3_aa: CASSYSLGDVRFQMGLSGANVLTF

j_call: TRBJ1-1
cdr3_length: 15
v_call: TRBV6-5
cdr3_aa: CASSPDPNVNTEAFF

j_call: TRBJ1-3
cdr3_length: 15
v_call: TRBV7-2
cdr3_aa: CASSLNQGNGNTIYF